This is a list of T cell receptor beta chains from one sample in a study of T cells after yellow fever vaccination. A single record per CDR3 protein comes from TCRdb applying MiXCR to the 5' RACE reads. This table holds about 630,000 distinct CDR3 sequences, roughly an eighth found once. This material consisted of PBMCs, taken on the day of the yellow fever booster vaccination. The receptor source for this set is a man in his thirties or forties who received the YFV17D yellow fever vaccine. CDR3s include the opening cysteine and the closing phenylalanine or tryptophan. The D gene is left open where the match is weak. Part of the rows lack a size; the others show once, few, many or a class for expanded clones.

DNA: TGTGCCATCAGTGGTTCTGGGACCAGGGCCGACGAGCAGTACTTC
CDR3: CAISGSGTRADEQYF
size: few
length: 15
D: -
J: TRBJ2-7
V: TRBV10-3

DNA: TGCGCCAGCAGCCAAGATGTCTACCTCAATGAGCAGTTCTTC
CDR3: CASSQDVYLNEQFF
size: -
length: 14
D: -
J: TRBJ2-1
V: TRBV4-3

DNA: TGCAGTGCTAGAGATGTAGAGACTGAAGCTTTCTTT
CDR3: CSARDVETEAFF
size: -
length: 12
D: -
J: TRBJ1-1
V: TRBV20-1

DNA: TGCAGCGTTGAAGCGGACCGCTCTGGAAACACCATATATTTT
CDR3: CSVEADRSGNTIYF
size: few
length: 14
D: -
J: TRBJ1-3
V: TRBV29-1

DNA: TGCGCCAGCAGCTCCCGCAGGGGTGCGGATGGCTACACCTTC
CDR3: CASSSRRGADGYTF
size: -
length: 14
D: -
J: TRBJ1-2
V: TRBV5-1

DNA: TGCAGTCTTCGGCGGCTAGCGGGAGGCCACGAGCAGTACTTC
CDR3: CSLRRLAGGHEQYF
size: few
length: 14
D: TRBD2
J: TRBJ2-7
V: TRBV20-1

DNA: TGCAGCGCTACAGGGGGCGACCCAGATACGCAGTATTTT
CDR3: CSATGGDPDTQYF
size: -
length: 13
D: TRBD1
J: TRBJ2-3
V: TRBV29-1

DNA: TGCAACCTTAATGTCCCTGTGGAGACCCAGTACTTC
CDR3: CNLNVPVETQYF
size: -
length: 12
D: -
J: TRBJ2-5
V: TRBV29-1

DNA: TGTGCCAGCAGGATAGCGGCTCGGTACAATGAGCAGTTCTTC
CDR3: CASRIAARYNEQFF
size: few
length: 14
D: -
J: TRBJ2-1
V: TRBV12-3/TRBV12-4

DNA: TGCGCCAGCAGCGGCACCCCGGACACCGAGCAGTTCTTC
CDR3: CASSGTPDTEQFF
size: few
length: 13
D: -
J: TRBJ2-1
V: TRBV5-1

DNA: TGCAGTGCGCAGCCTCTCCGGGAAAGAAACATTCAGTACTTC
CDR3: CSAQPLRERNIQYF
size: few
length: 14
D: -
J: TRBJ2-4
V: TRBV20-1

DNA: TGTGCCAGCAGCCAGACGTTATACGAGCAGTACTTC
CDR3: CASSQTLYEQYF
size: many
length: 12
D: -
J: TRBJ2-7
V: TRBV7-2

DNA: TGTGCTACGTTTTCGGGGGGGGTTCCCGACTACGAGCAGTACTTC
CDR3: CATFSGGVPDYEQYF
size: few
length: 15
D: -
J: TRBJ2-7
V: TRBV21-1

DNA: TGTGCCAGCAGCGGACGGGGCGGACCCTTGAGCTCCTACAATGAGCAGTTCTTC
CDR3: CASSGRGGPLSSYNEQFF
size: many
length: 18
D: -
J: TRBJ2-1
V: TRBV11-1

DNA: TGTGCCAGCAGGACAGGAACCGAGCAGTACTTC
CDR3: CASRTGTEQYF
size: few
length: 11
D: -
J: TRBJ2-7
V: TRBV7-9

DNA: TGTGCCATCAGTGGGCAGGCCGAGTCCCTTAGCGTCCTGACTTTC
CDR3: CAISGQAESLSVLTF
size: -
length: 15
D: -
J: TRBJ2-6
V: TRBV10-3

DNA: TGCAGCGTTGCTACTAGCGGGAGTTTGAGAAATACGCAGTATTTT
CDR3: CSVATSGSLRNTQYF
size: -
length: 15
D: TRBD2
J: TRBJ2-3
V: TRBV29-1

DNA: TGCAGTGCTAGAGCCTCGAGCACCGGGGAGCTGTTTTTT
CDR3: CSARASSTGELFF
size: -
length: 13
D: -
J: TRBJ2-2
V: TRBV20-1

DNA: TGCAGTGCTAGAGATCCCGGGAACTACGAGCAGTACTTC
CDR3: CSARDPGNYEQYF
size: -
length: 13
D: -
J: TRBJ2-7
V: TRBV20-1

DNA: TGCGCCAGCAGCCCAGTGGAGGCGGGAACCGGGGAGCTGTTTTTT
CDR3: CASSPVEAGTGELFF
size: many
length: 15
D: -
J: TRBJ2-2
V: TRBV5-1

DNA: TGTGCCAGCAGCTTGTCGTGGGAAGGCACAGATACGCAGTATTTT
CDR3: CASSLSWEGTDTQYF
size: few
length: 15
D: -
J: TRBJ2-3
V: TRBV5-4

DNA: TGTGCCAGCAGCTTCACCGGGACAGGGAGAGGCGAGACCCAGTACTTC
CDR3: CASSFTGTGRGETQYF
size: -
length: 16
D: TRBD1
J: TRBJ2-5
V: TRBV7-2

DNA: TGTGCCACCAGCAGAGATTTCGGGACAGGGCTTAGCAATCAGCCCCAGCATTTT
CDR3: CATSRDFGTGLSNQPQHF
size: few
length: 18
D: TRBD1
J: TRBJ1-5
V: TRBV15

DNA: TGTGCCAGCAGTTACGTCCGGGACAGGGTTTGGGAGCAGTACTTC
CDR3: CASSYVRDRVWEQYF
size: -
length: 15
D: TRBD1
J: TRBJ2-7
V: TRBV6-2/TRBV6-3

DNA: TGTGCCAGCAGCCGGACAGGGCTCATGAACACTGAAGCTTTCTTT
CDR3: CASSRTGLMNTEAFF
size: few
length: 15
D: TRBD1
J: TRBJ1-1
V: TRBV14

DNA: TGCAGTGCTGGGACTAGCGGGAAATACAATGAGCAGTTCTTC
CDR3: CSAGTSGKYNEQFF
size: -
length: 14
D: TRBD2
J: TRBJ2-1
V: TRBV20-1

DNA: TGTGCCAGCAGTTCGGTTAGCGGTCCGACCTACGAGCAGTACTTC
CDR3: CASSSVSGPTYEQYF
size: -
length: 15
D: -
J: TRBJ2-7
V: TRBV5-4

DNA: TGTGCCAGCAGTGGACAGTACACCGGGGAGCTGTTTTTT
CDR3: CASSGQYTGELFF
size: many
length: 13
D: -
J: TRBJ2-2
V: TRBV6-1

DNA: TGCAGTGCTCAGAGCGACCAAGAGACCCAGTACTTC
CDR3: CSAQSDQETQYF
size: many
length: 12
D: -
J: TRBJ2-5
V: TRBV20-1

DNA: TGTGCCAGCAGCCAACTTAAGGGGGGCTACATGAACACTGAAGCTTTCTTT
CDR3: CASSQLKGGYMNTEAFF
size: -
length: 17
D: -
J: TRBJ1-1
V: TRBV4-2

DNA: TGCAGTGCTAGTCCCGAACAGGGATATTCGTATGAGCAGTTCTTC
CDR3: CSASPEQGYSYEQFF
size: -
length: 15
D: -
J: TRBJ2-1
V: TRBV20-1

DNA: TGCGCCAGCAGTGACGAGGACAGGGTCCGGGTATGGACCCAGCATTTT
CDR3: CASSDEDRVRVWTQHF
size: -
length: 16
D: TRBD1
J: TRBJ1-5
V: TRBV10-2

DNA: TGCGCCAGCAGCTTTGGTCAACAGGGTGAAAAACTGTTTTTT
CDR3: CASSFGQQGEKLFF
size: few
length: 14
D: -
J: TRBJ1-4
V: TRBV5-1

DNA: TGTGCCAGCAGCTTAGTTGGACAGGTCTCTCTCAAGGGCTGGGAGACCCAGTACTTC
CDR3: CASSLVGQVSLKGWETQYF
size: -
length: 19
D: TRBD1
J: TRBJ2-5
V: TRBV11-1

DNA: TGTGCCAGCAGTTTCGGGGGGGCCCACAATCAGCCCCAGCATTTT
CDR3: CASSFGGAHNQPQHF
size: -
length: 15
D: -
J: TRBJ1-5
V: TRBV28

DNA: TGCGCCAGCAGCCGGCAAGGGGCAGGCGGCAATGAGCTGTTCTTC
CDR3: CASSRQGAGGNELFF
size: -
length: 15
D: -
J: TRBJ2-1
V: TRBV4-3

DNA: TGTGCCAGCAGCCAGGGACGCTATCAGCCCCAGCATTTT
CDR3: CASSQGRYQPQHF
size: few
length: 13
D: -
J: TRBJ1-5
V: TRBV7-2

DNA: TGCACCAGCAGCCAAGATCAGGCTAGCGGAAGAAAGGAGACCCAGTACTTC
CDR3: CTSSQDQASGRKETQYF
size: -
length: 17
D: -
J: TRBJ2-5
V: TRBV1

DNA: TGTGCCAGCAGCTTCCCGGGAGGGGGGACCAAAAACATTCAGTACTTC
CDR3: CASSFPGGGTKNIQYF
size: -
length: 16
D: TRBD2
J: TRBJ2-4
V: TRBV6-1

DNA: TGTGCCAGCAGCTGGGGAGGAGAAGAGACCCAGTACTTC
CDR3: CASSWGGEETQYF
size: -
length: 13
D: -
J: TRBJ2-5
V: TRBV5-5

DNA: TGTGCCAGCACCCCCCAAGGGACTAGCGGGAGAAACACCGGGGAGCTGTTTTTT
CDR3: CASTPQGTSGRNTGELFF
size: few
length: 18
D: TRBD2
J: TRBJ2-2
V: TRBV9

DNA: TGTGCCAGCAGGCCCCGGACAGGGATTGTTAACATTCAGTACTTC
CDR3: CASRPRTGIVNIQYF
size: few
length: 15
D: TRBD1
J: TRBJ2-4
V: TRBV12-3/TRBV12-4

DNA: TGTGCCAGCAGCTTGGTCGATATTGCCGGGGAGCTGTTTTTT
CDR3: CASSLVDIAGELFF
size: few
length: 14
D: -
J: TRBJ2-2
V: TRBV5-4

DNA: TGCAGTGCCAGACTAGCGGGTACCTACAATGAGCAGTTCTTC
CDR3: CSARLAGTYNEQFF
size: -
length: 14
D: TRBD2
J: TRBJ2-1
V: TRBV20-1

DNA: TGCAGTGCTAGGGTGGCGGGAGTAATCAATGAGCAGTTCTTC
CDR3: CSARVAGVINEQFF
size: -
length: 14
D: TRBD2
J: TRBJ2-1
V: TRBV20-1

DNA: TGTGCCAGCAGTTTTGATCCGGGACTAGGAAGCTACAATGAGCAGTTCTTC
CDR3: CASSFDPGLGSYNEQFF
size: -
length: 17
D: TRBD2
J: TRBJ2-1
V: TRBV12-3/TRBV12-4

DNA: TGTGCCTGGAGTTTGTTTTCCTACGAGCAGTACTTC
CDR3: CAWSLFSYEQYF
size: few
length: 12
D: -
J: TRBJ2-7
V: TRBV30

DNA: TGTGCCAGCTTTTTTGTTTCGAACACTGAAGCTTTCTTT
CDR3: CASFFVSNTEAFF
size: -
length: 13
D: -
J: TRBJ1-1
V: TRBV18

DNA: TGTGCCATCAGTAATGGGGCTGGGGTGAACACTGAAGCTTTCTTT
CDR3: CAISNGAGVNTEAFF
size: few
length: 15
D: -
J: TRBJ1-1
V: TRBV10-3

DNA: TGTGCCAGCAGTAGTGAGAGAGGGGGCTACAATGAGCAGTTCTTC
CDR3: CASSSERGGYNEQFF
size: -
length: 15
D: -
J: TRBJ2-1
V: TRBV25-1

DNA: TGCGCCAGCAGCCCCCATACCTCCTATAATTCACCCCTCCACTTT
CDR3: CASSPHTSYNSPLHF
size: -
length: 15
D: -
J: TRBJ1-6
V: TRBV5-1